This T cell receptor beta chain derives from a study of shared clonotypes between healthy human individuals. TCRdb keeps only in-frame clones here, not all; method: immunoSEQ multiplex PCR. Of approximately 2.3 million clones listed, approximately 93% are singletons. Notes on this clone: At the DNA level, this CDR3 is encoded by other sequences in the same sample as well.

Trimming removed 1 base at V and 6 bases at J, with 9 bases between. The CDR3 has 13 amino acids. CDR1 and CDR2 from the germline V gene are SGHRS and YFSETQ. The receptor's source is a man in his late teens or twenties in good health. Some clones in this sample may be carry-over from other donors' samples. The sample was naive CD4+ T cells from PBMCs. Subset defined: CD45RA+ positively selected. The rearrangement links TRBV5-1 to TRBJ2-3, with D uncertain. CDR3 DNA: TGCGCCAGCAGCTTGCCTGGGTCGGATACGCAGTATTTT. Its protein product is CASSLPGSDTQYF.